The source of this T cell receptor beta chain is a study of OX40 agonist ivuxolimab in advanced cancers. Study in general: Of mixed ages from about 20 to 90 and averaging about 65 years, the group was 65% to 85% male.

Clones were sequenced by immunoSEQ multiplex PCR, and TCRdb holds only the in-frame ones, with some missing. The table includes some 82,000 clones, 75% to 95% detected once. The CDR3 sequence is 9 residues long. V dropped 11 bases and J dropped 7 bases, with 8 bases sitting between them. Germline values: CDR1 SGHAT, CDR2 FQNNGV. The sequence was collected from an adult with an advanced solid tumor such as melanoma, head and neck, liver or kidney cancer. The V call is TRBV11-2, the J call TRBJ2-5; D not resolved. Sequencing used CD4+ or CD8+ T cells sorted from blood, obtained in a trial of the OX40 agonist ivuxolimab. The CDR3 region is CASVGTQYF. The CDR3 bases are TGTGCCTCGGTGGGGACCCAGTACTTC.